The rows below give T cell receptor beta chains drawn from one sample of a study of long-term antiretroviral therapy in people with HIV. Assay used: immunoSEQ multiplex PCR; TCRdb lists only in-frame clones, some missing. The sample has roughly 12,000 clones, roughly 80% seen once. The material was unsorted PBMCs, obtained 1.2 years after starting antiretroviral therapy. All receptors come from a man aged 35-49 years with HIV. Both conserved end residues are part of each CDR3. The order of the fields is J gene, clone size, D gene, V gene, CDR3 protein, CDR3 DNA. The D gene is left open where the match is weak. Clone size is given for some rows only: seen once, a few or many times, or a class if the clone is expanded.

>TRBJ1-2|-|-|TRBV6-1
CASSITSSYGYTF
TGTGCCAGCAGTATAACGTCCAGCTATGGCTACACCTTC
>TRBJ2-2|once|-|TRBV28
CASSKQGIAGELFF
TGTGCCAGCAGCAAGCAGGGTATCGCCGGGGAGCTGTTTTTT
>TRBJ2-2|-|TRBD1|TRBV10-2
CASGGTGGTGELFF
TGCGCCAGCGGAGGGACAGGGGGCACCGGGGAGCTGTTTTTT
>TRBJ1-2|few|TRBD1|TRBV7-2
CASSLIRTGITF
TGTGCCAGCAGCTTAATTAGGACAGGGATCACCTTC
>TRBJ2-7|-|TRBD1|TRBV10-3
CAISPSVGQGLYEQYF
TGTGCCATCAGCCCTTCCGTGGGACAGGGCCTGTACGAGCAGTACTTC
>TRBJ1-6|-|-|TRBV6-5
CASSYMRQTNSPLHF
TGTGCCAGCAGTTACATGAGGCAGACTAATTCACCCCTCCACTTT
>TRBJ1-5|few|-|TRBV4-1
CASSQDSVVGGSNQPQHF
TGCGCCAGCAGCCAAGATAGTGTTGTGGGGGGTAGCAATCAGCCCCAGCATTTT
>TRBJ2-6|-|-|TRBV5-4
CASSRDSIHVLTF
TGTGCCAGCAGCCGGGACTCTATACACGTCCTGACTTTC
>TRBJ1-2|-|-|TRBV4-1
CASTTPGRMASGYTF
TGCGCCAGCACTACTCCGGGACGTATGGCCAGTGGCTACACCTTC
>TRBJ2-1|-|-|TRBV30
CAWSEALYNEQFF
TGTGCCTGGAGTGAAGCTCTCTACAATGAGCAGTTCTTC
>TRBJ2-3|-|-|TRBV6-4
CASSPRVDGTDTQYF
TGTGCCAGCAGTCCACGGGTAGATGGCACAGATACGCAGTATTTT
>TRBJ2-3|-|-|TRBV28
CASSLLGAEGTDTQYF
TGTGCCAGCAGTTTATTAGGGGCTGAGGGCACAGATACGCAGTATTTT
>TRBJ2-3|few|-|TRBV7-9
CASSLAPDTQYF
TGTGCCAGCAGCTTAGCCCCAGATACGCAGTATTTT
>TRBJ2-6|-|-|TRBV21-1
CASSKEASESSGANVLTF
TGTGCCAGCAGCAAAGAGGCGTCCGAGAGCTCTGGGGCCAACGTCCTGACTTTC
>TRBJ1-6|-|-|TRBV30
CAWMERGNSPLHF
TGTGCCTGGATGGAGAGGGGAAATTCACCCCTCCACTTT
>TRBJ1-4|-|-|TRBV4-1
CASSQMDAQGRGNEKLFF
TGCGCCAGCAGCCAAATGGACGCTCAGGGGCGCGGCAATGAAAAACTGTTTTTT
>TRBJ1-5|-|-|TRBV5-1
CASSLDGSNQPQHF
TGCGCCAGCAGCTTGGACGGATCCAATCAGCCCCAGCATTTT
>TRBJ1-6|-|TRBD1|TRBV28
CASSLTPGQGRNSPLHF
TGTGCCAGCAGTTTAACCCCCGGACAGGGGCGAAATTCACCCCTCCACTTT
>TRBJ1-5|-|TRBD1|TRBV9
CASSARQGENQPQHF
TGTGCCAGCAGCGCAAGACAGGGGGAGAATCAGCCCCAGCATTTT
>TRBJ2-1|once|-|TRBV6-6
CASSYSEPTYNEQFF
TGTGCCAGCAGTTACTCTGAGCCAACCTACAATGAGCAGTTCTTC
>TRBJ2-5|-|-|TRBV19
CASSIDYPGSVETQYF
TGTGCCAGTAGTATAGATTATCCAGGTTCGGTCGAGACCCAGTACTTC
>TRBJ2-2|once|-|TRBV6-5
CASSYSPGVATGELFF
TGTGCCAGCAGTTACTCGCCCGGGGTGGCCACCGGGGAGCTGTTTTTT
>TRBJ1-2|-|TRBD1|TRBV30
CAWSEGRGDGYTF
TGTGCCTGGAGTGAGGGCAGGGGGGATGGCTACACCTTC